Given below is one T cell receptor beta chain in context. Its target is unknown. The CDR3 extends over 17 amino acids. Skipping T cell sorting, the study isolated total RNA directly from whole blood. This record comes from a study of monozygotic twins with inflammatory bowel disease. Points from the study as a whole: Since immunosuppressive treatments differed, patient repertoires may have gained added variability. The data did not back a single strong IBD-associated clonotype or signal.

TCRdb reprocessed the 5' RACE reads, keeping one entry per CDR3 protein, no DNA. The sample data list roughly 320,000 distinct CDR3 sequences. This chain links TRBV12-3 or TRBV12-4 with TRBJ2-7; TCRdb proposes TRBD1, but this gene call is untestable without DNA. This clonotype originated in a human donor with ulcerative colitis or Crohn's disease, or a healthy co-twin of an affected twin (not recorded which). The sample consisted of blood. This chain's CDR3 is CASSPRRWGTSSYEQYF.